This TCR beta chain derives from a study of blood T cell repertoires in COVID-19. J was trimmed by 2 bases and V by 1 base; bases with no gene match: 1. Germline CDR1 and CDR2: SGHRS and YFSETQ. This CDR3 is built from 15 residues. Sequenced by immunoSEQ multiplex PCR; TCRdb stores in-frame clones only, minus some. The repertoire includes over 120,000 clones, about nine tenths of them detected once, and about 4.1% sits in the top ten. This TCR derives from a man in his fifties who had recovered from COVID-19. The specimen was PBMCs or T cells enriched from blood (not recorded which). The chain combines TRBV5-1 with TRBJ2-2; TRBD2 matches 8 bases. The CDR3 protein is CASSLRGGNTGELFF. CDR3 nucleotide sequence: TGCGCCAGCAGCTTGCGGGGGGGAAACACCGGGGAGCTGTTTTTT.